This record looks at one T cell receptor beta chain sequence and its context. This record comes from a study of blood T cell repertoires in COVID-19. Study-level background: Researchers got acute and convalescent COVID-19 samples from the United States, Italy and Spain.

In the authors' workflow: Estimated nucleated cell counts came from reference gene primer amplification. Sequencing used immunoSEQ multiplex PCR; TCRdb keeps in-frame clones, though not all of them. The DNA was the basis for D and trimming; V, J and clone size are from that table. The sample has over 120,000 clones, over 85% seen once. CDR3 size: 13 residues. Losses at the gene ends were 8 bases for V and 6 bases for J; bases not matched to a gene: 6. CDR1 and CDR2 from the germline V gene are SNHLY and FYNNEI. The TCR was taken from a human donor in a cohort sampled during active COVID-19. Sequencing input: peripheral blood. The V gene is TRBV2, the J gene TRBJ1-2; the match to TRBD1 covers 10 bases. CDR3 nucleotide sequence: TGTGCCAGCCCGACAGGGGGCTTGCATGGCTACACCTTC. Amino acids: CASPTGGLHGYTF.